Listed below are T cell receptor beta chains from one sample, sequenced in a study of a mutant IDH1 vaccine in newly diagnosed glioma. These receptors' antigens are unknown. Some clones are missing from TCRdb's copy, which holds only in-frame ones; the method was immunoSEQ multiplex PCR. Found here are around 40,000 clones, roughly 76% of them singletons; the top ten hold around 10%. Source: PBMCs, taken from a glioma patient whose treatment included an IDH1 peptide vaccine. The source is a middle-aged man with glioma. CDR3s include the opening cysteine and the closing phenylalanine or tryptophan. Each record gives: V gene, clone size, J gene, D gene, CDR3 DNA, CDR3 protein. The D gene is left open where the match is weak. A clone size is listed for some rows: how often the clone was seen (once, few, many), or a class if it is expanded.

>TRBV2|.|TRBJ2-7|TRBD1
TGTGCCAGCAGTGAACTCAGGGGGAACAACGAGCAGTACTTC
CASSELRGNNEQYF
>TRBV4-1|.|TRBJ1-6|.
TGCGCCAGCAGCCAAGAAGGGGCCGTGGCTTCACCCCTCCACTTT
CASSQEGAVASPLHF
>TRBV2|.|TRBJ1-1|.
TGTGCCAGCAGTGACAGAGGGAACACTGAAGCTTTCTTT
CASSDRGNTEAFF
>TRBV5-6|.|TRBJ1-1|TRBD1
TGTGCCAGCAGCCCTATCGGACAGGCCGCCCGGAAAGCTTTCTTT
CASSPIGQAARKAFF
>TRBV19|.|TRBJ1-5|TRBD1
TGTGCCAGTAGTGCTCCCCGGGGACAGGGATTTGGCAATCAGCCCCAGCATTTT
CASSAPRGQGFGNQPQHF
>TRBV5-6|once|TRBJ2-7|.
TGTGCCAGCAGCCTGTGGGGTCGAGAGCAGTACTTC
CASSLWGREQYF
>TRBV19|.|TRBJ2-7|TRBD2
TGTGCCAGTAGTATAGAGGCTAGCGGGAGCTACGAGCAGTACTTC
CASSIEASGSYEQYF
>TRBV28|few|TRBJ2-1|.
TGTGCCAGCAGTTTACGGAGCGAGGTTGAGCAGTTCTTC
CASSLRSEVEQFF
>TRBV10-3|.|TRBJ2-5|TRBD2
TGTGCCATCTCTACTAGCGGGGCGGTGGAGACCCAGTACTTC
CAISTSGAVETQYF
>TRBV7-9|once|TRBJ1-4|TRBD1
TGTGCCAGCAGCTTACAGGGGGCAGCTAATGAAAAACTGTTTTTT
CASSLQGAANEKLFF
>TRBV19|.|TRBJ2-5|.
TGTGCCAGCGCGGGGCTGGAGGGGACCCAGTACTTC
CASAGLEGTQYF
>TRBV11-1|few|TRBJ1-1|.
TGTGCCAGCAGCTTAAATGGGTTCACTGAAGCTTTCTTT
CASSLNGFTEAFF
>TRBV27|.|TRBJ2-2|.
TGTGCCAGCAGCAGGAACACCGGGGAGCTGTTTTTT
CASSRNTGELFF
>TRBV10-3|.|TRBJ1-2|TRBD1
TGTGCCATCAGTGCCCCGACAGGGGCCACAGCTAACTATGGCTACACCTTC
CAISAPTGATANYGYTF
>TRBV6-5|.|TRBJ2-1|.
TGTGCCAGCAGTCCCCTTCGTTGGGGATACAATGAGCAGTTCTTC
CASSPLRWGYNEQFF
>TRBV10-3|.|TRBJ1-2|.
TGTGCCATCAGTGAGTCGCCGGACTCCTATGGCTACACCTTC
CAISESPDSYGYTF
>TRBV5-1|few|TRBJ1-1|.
TGCGCCAGCAGCTCAGGGGTCGGGGGTCTCAGACCTAACACTGAAGCTTTCTTT
CASSSGVGGLRPNTEAFF
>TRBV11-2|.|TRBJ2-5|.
TGTGCCAGCAGCAACTCTCTCGAGACCCAGTACTTC
CASSNSLETQYF
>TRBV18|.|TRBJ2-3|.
TGTGCCAGCTCACCAAACCAGGGAATTCGGACAGATACGCAGTATTTT
CASSPNQGIRTDTQYF
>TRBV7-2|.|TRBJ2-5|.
TGTGCCAGCAGCCGTCCGGGATATAGGGGCGAGACCCAGTACTTC
CASSRPGYRGETQYF
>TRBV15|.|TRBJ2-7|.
TGTGCCACCAGCAGAGACCAGGGTTGGGAGCAGTACTTC
CATSRDQGWEQYF
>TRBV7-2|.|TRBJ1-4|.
TGTGCCAGCAGCCTCCACGAGGATGAAAAACTGTTTTTT
CASSLHEDEKLFF
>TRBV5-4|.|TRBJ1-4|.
TGTGCCAGCAGCCCAGACAGCGCAACTAATGAAAAACTGTTTTTT
CASSPDSATNEKLFF
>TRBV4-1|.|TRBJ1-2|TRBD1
TGCGCCAGCAGCCAAGAGGACAGGGGAGCGCTGCATGGCTACACCTTC
CASSQEDRGALHGYTF
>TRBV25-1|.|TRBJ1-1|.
TGTGCCAGCAGTGAACACAGGGCGGGGAACACTGAAGCTTTCTTT
CASSEHRAGNTEAFF
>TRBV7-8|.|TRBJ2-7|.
TGTGCCAGCAGCTACCCGACAGGAAACTACGAGCAGTACTTC
CASSYPTGNYEQYF
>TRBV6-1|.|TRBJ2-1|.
TGTGCCAGCAGTGCGGAGGATTCCTACAATGAGCAGTTCTTC
CASSAEDSYNEQFF
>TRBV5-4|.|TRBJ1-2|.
TGTGCCAGCAGCCCTGACCCTGCTGGTGGCTACACCTTC
CASSPDPAGGYTF
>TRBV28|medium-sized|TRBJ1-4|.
TGTGCCAGCAGTTTTGAGCAGATTGGCGAAAAACTGTTTTTT
CASSFEQIGEKLFF
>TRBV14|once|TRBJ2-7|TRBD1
TGTGCCAGCAGCCAAGCGACAGGGGGTAGCCCGTACGAGCAGTACTTC
CASSQATGGSPYEQYF
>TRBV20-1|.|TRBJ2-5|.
TGCAGTACAGAGGTCCAAGAGACCCAGTACTTC
CSTEVQETQYF
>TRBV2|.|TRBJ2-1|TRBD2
TGTGCCAGCAGAGCCGGGACTAGCCAAGATGAGCAGTTCTTC
CASRAGTSQDEQFF
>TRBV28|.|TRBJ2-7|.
TGTGCCAGCAGTTCCCGACAGGGAGGGGTGGTTTCCTACGAGCAGTACTTC
CASSSRQGGVVSYEQYF
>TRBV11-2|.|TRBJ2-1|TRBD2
TGTGCCAGCAGCTTTCTCGGGACTAGCGGGGGGACGGGTGAGCAGTTCTTC
CASSFLGTSGGTGEQFF
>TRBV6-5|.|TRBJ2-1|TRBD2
TGTGCCAGCAGCCTAGCGGGGGGGCCGGTGAGGGAGCAGTTCTTC
CASSLAGGPVREQFF
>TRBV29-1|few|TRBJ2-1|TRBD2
TGCAGCGAGCGAACTAGCGGAGACAATGAGCAGTTCTTC
CSERTSGDNEQFF
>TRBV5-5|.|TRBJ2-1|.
TGTGCCAGCAGCTTGGCCGTAAGGGGTAGATTAAATATGAATGAGCAGTTCTTC
CASSLAVRGRLNMNEQFF
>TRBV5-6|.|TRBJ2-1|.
TGTGCCAGCAGCTTCAGCGGCCAAGGGCATGAGCAGTTCTTC
CASSFSGQGHEQFF
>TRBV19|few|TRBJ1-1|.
TGTGCCAGTAGTGTTGGGGAGAACACTGAAGCTTTCTTT
CASSVGENTEAFF